This TCR beta chain was profiled in a study of blood T cell repertoires in COVID-19. Looking at the study overall: Spain, Italy and the United States supplied samples that represented acute and convalescent COVID-19. Sources were T cells, B-cell-depleted T cells, or PBMCs; the material itself was cDNA or gDNA.

The CDR3 totals 14 residues. The ends were cut back, 0 bases at V and 6 bases at J, with 9 bases in the middle. Looked up from germline, CDR1 is LGHNA and CDR2 is YNFKEQ. Study processing details: Cell counts per sample came from amplifying reference gene primers. Profiled with immunoSEQ multiplex PCR; TCRdb holds only in-frame clones, not every one. V, J and clone size derive from that table, while D and trimming were established from the DNA sequence. Found here are about 210,000 clones, 84% of them singletons; the top ten hold 7.6%. The J gene is TRBJ2-1, the V gene TRBV4-2; D is perhaps TRBD2 (5 bases). The origin of this receptor is a woman in her fifties or sixties with active or convalescent COVID-19. Sequencing used peripheral blood. CDR3 DNA: TGTGCCAGCAGCCAAGATCACACTAGCAATGAGCAGTTCTTC. It is translated as CASSQDHTSNEQFF.